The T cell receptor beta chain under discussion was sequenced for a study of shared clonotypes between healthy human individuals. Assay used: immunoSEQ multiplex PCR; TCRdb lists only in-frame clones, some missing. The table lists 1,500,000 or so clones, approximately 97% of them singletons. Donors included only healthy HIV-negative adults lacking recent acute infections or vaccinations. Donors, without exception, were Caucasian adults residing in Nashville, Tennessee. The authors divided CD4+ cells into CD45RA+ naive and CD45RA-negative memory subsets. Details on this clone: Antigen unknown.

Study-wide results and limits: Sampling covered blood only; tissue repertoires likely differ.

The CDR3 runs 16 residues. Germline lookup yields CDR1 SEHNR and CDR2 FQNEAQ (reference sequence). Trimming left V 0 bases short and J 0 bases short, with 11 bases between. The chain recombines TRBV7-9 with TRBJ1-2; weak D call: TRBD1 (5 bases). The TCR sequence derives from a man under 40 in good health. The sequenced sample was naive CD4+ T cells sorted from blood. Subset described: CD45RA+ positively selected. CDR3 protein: CASSLASSRANYGYTF. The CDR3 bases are TGTGCCAGCAGCTTAGCCTCTTCCAGGGCTAACTATGGCTACACCTTC.